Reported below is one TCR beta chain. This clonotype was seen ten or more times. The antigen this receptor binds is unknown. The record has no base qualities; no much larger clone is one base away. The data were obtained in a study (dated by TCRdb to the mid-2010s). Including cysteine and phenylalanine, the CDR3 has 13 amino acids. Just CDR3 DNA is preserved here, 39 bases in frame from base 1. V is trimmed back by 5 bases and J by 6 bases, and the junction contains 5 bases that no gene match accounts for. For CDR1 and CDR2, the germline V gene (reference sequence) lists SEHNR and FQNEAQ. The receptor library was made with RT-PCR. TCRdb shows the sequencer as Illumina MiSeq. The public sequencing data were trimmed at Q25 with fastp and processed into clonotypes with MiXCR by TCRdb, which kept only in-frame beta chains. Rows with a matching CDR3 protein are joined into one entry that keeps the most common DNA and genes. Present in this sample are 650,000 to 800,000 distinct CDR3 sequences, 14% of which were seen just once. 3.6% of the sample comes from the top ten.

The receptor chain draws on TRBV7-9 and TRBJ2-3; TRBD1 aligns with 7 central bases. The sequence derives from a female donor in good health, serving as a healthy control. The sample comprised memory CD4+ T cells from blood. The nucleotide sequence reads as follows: TGTGCCAGCAGCAGGGACAGATCCGATACGCAGTATTTT. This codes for CASSRDRSDTQYF.